The clone carrying this T cell receptor beta chain was observed a handful of times. Its antigen is unknown. TCRdb re-called the 5' RACE reads with MiXCR, one entry per CDR3 protein. Of about 110,000 distinct CDR3 sequences listed, less than 25% are singletons. There are 14 residues in the CDR3. Trimming cost V 6 bases and J 5 bases; bases outside gene matches: 6. Germline V gene data show CDR1 as SNHLY and CDR2 as FYNNEI. The data stem from a study of CD8 T cells in ankylosing spondylitis. General study results and limits: Prior literature has documented some motif variants in synovial fluid and blood from reactive arthritis. About 8 highly homologous variants made up a TCR beta motif that seemed to typify ankylosing spondylitis blood. Clones tied to disease were said to be significantly enriched in matched ankylosing spondylitis synovial fluid.

The TCR sequence derives from a male donor with ankylosing spondylitis. This rearrangement joins TRBV2 to TRBJ1-1, with 10 bases lining up with TRBD1. The sequencing sample was made of synovial fluid, either unsorted or a sorted T cell fraction (not recorded which). CDR3 nucleotides: TGTGCCAGCAGGGGGACAGGGGCGGGAACTGAAGCTTTCTTT. Translation: CASRGTGAGTEAFF.